This T cell receptor beta chain was observed in a study of control samples from healthy donors and cancer patients (TCRdb year 2020). V is reduced by 5 bases and J by 6 bases, leaving a spacing of 11 bases between them. CDR1 is given as SGHAT and CDR2 as FQNNGV, both from the germline V gene. The CDR3 goes from the cysteine to the phenylalanine over 13 residues. The retained sequence is limited to the CDR3, 39 bases, with the frame set at the first base. As regards this clone: What this receptor recognizes is not known. Qualities for individual bases were not recorded, and no much larger clone is one base off.

The method was the immunoSEQ multiplex PCR assay. TCRdb holds this immuneACCESS table with in-frame rearrangements only. Some clones are missing; in checked studies, unresolved V genes explain under half, and the rest has no known cause. Recorded for this sample are roughly 120,000 clones; 70% to 90% of them occurred a single time. 3% to 3.5% of the sample rests with the top ten. This clonotype originated in a middle-aged man in good health. The chain is encoded by TRBV11-2 joined to TRBJ1-5; the D segment could be TRBD1, given 5 matching bases. The source material was blood. The sequenced DNA is TGTGCCAGCAGCCCCGACAGAACTCAGCCCCAGCATTTT. The encoded protein is CASSPDRTQPQHF.